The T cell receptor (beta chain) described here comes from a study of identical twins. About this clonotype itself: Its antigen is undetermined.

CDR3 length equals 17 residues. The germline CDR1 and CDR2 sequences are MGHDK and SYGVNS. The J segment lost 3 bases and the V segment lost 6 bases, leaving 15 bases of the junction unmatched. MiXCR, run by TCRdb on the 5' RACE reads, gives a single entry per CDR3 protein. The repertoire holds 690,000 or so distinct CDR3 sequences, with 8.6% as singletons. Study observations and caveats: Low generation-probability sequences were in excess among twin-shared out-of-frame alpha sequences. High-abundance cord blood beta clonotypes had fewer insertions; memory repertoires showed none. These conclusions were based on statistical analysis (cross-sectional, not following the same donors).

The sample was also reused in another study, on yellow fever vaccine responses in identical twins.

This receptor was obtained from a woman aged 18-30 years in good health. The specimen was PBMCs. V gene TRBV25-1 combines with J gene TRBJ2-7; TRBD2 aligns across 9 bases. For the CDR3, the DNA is TGTGCCAGCAGCTCGGTCAACCCGGCTAGCGGGAACTACGAGCAGTACTTC. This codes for CASSSVNPASGNYEQYF.